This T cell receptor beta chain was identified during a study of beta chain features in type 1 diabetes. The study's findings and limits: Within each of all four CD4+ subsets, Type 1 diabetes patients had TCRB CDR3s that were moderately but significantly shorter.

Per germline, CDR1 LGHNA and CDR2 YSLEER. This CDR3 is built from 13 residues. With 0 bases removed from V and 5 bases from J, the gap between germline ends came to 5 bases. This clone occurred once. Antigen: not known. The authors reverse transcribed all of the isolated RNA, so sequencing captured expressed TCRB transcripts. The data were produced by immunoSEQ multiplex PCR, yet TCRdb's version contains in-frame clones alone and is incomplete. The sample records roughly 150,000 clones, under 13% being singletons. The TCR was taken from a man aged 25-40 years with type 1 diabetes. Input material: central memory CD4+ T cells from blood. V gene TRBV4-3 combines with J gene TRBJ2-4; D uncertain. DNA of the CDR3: TGCGCCAGCAGCCAAGAACTACAAAACATTCAGTACTTC. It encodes CASSQELQNIQYF.